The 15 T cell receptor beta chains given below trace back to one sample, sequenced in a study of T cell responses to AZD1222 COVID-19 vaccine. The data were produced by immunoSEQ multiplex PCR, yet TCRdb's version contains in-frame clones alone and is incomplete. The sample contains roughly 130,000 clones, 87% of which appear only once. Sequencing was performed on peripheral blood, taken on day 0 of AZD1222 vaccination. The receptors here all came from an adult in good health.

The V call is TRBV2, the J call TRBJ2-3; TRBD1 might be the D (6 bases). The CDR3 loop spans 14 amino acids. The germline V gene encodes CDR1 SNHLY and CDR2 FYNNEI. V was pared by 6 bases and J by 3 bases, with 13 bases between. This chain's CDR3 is CASRLRDTTDTQYF. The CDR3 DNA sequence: TGTGCCAGCAGACTACGGGACACGACAGATACGCAGTATTTT.

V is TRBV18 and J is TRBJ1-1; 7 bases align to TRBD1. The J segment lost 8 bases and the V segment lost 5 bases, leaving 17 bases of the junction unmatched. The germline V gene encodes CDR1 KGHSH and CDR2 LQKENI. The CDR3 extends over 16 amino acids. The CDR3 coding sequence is TGTGCCAGCTCAAGGAGGGGGCCAGGGGCTGAGATAGAAGCTTTCTTT. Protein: CASSRRGPGAEIEAFF.

The CDR3 region is CASSERVNQPQHF. The CDR3 DNA reads TGTGCCAGCAGTGAAAGGGTCAATCAGCCCCAGCATTTT. The gene calls are TRBV6-1 and TRBJ1-5; D is unresolved. The CDR3 spans 13 residues. V lost 2 bases and J lost 3, with 5 bases in between. Germline CDR1 reads MNHNS; CDR2 reads SASEGT.

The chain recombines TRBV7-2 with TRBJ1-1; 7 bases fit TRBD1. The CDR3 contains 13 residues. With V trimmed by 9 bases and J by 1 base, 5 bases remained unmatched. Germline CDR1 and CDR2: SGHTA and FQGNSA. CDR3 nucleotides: TGTGCCAGTAAGGGACAGACGAACACTGAAGCTTTCTTT. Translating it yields CASKGQTNTEAFF.

The CDR3 sequence is CASSLNQGYGYTF. The CDR3 bases are TGTGCCAGCAGCTTGAACCAGGGCTATGGCTACACCTTC. The rearrangement joins TRBV5-6 to TRBJ1-2; perhaps TRBD1 as D (5 bases). The CDR3 is 13 amino acids. Trimming took off 1 base at V and 4 bases at J, with 8 bases between the two ends. CDR1 and CDR2 from the germline V gene are SGHDT and YYEEEE.

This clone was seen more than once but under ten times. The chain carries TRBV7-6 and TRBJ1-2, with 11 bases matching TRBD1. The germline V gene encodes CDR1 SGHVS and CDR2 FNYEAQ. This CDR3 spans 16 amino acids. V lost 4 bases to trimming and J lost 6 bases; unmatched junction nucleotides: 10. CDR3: CASSSLGQGAKNGYTF. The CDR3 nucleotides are TGTGCCAGCAGCTCACTAGGACAGGGGGCTAAAAATGGCTACACCTTC.

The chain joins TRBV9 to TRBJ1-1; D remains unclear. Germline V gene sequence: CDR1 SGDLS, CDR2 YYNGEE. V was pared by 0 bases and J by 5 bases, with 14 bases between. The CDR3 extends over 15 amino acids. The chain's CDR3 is CASSVGPGAGTEAFF. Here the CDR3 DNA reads TGTGCCAGCAGCGTAGGGCCGGGTGCGGGAACTGAAGCTTTCTTT.

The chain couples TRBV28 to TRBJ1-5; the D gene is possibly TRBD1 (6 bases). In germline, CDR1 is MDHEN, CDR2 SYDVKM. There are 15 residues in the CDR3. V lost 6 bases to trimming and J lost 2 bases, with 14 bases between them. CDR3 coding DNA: TGTGCCAGCAGGTATTCAACAGGGCGCAATCAGCCCCAGCATTTT. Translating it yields CASRYSTGRNQPQHF.

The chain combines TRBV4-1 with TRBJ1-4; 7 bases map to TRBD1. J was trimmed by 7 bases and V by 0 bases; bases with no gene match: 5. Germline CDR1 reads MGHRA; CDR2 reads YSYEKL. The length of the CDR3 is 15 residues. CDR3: CASSQDNRGIEKLFF. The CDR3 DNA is TGCGCCAGCAGCCAAGATAACAGGGGTATTGAAAAACTGTTTTTT.

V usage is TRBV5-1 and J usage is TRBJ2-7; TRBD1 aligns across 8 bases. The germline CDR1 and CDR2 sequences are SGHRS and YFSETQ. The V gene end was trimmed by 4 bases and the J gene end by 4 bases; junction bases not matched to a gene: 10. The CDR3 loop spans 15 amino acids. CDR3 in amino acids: CASSATGGSSYEQYF. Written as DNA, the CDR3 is TGCGCCAGCAGCGCCACAGGGGGAAGTAGTTACGAGCAGTACTTC.

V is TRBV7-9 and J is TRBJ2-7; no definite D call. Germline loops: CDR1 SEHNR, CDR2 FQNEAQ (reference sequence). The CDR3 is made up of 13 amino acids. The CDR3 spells CASTPIGSYEQYF. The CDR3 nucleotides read TGTGCTTCGACCCCTATTGGCTCCTACGAGCAGTACTTC.

The CDR3 loop reads CASSLGGGLTGELFF. CDR3 nucleotide sequence: TGTGCCAGCAGCTTAGGCGGGGGGCTAACCGGGGAGCTGTTTTTT. V gene TRBV7-7 combines with J gene TRBJ2-2; the match to TRBD2 covers 8 bases. This CDR3 has 15 residues. Germline CDR1 SSHAT, CDR2 FNYEAQ (reference sequence). The J segment lost 5 bases and the V segment lost 1 base, leaving 3 bases of the junction unmatched.

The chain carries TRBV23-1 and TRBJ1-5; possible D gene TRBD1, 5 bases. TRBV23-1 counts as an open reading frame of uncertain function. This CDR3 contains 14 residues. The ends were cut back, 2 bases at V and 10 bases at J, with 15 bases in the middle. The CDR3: CASSQIGTADPQHF. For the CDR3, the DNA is TGCGCCAGCAGTCAAATCGGGACGGCAGATCCCCAGCATTTT.

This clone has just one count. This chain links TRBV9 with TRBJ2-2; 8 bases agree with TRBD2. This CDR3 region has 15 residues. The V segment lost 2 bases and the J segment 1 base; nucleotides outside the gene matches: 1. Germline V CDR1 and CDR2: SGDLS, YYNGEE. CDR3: CASSVSGVNTGELFF. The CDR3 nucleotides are TGTGCCAGCAGCGTTAGCGGGGTGAACACCGGGGAGCTGTTTTTT.

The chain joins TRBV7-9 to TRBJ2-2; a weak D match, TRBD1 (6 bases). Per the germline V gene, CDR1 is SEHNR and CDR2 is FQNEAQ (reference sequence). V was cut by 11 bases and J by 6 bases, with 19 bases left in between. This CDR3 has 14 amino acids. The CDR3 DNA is TGTGCCGGATCGGGACAACCGGGTCCCGGGGAGCTGTTTTTT. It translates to CAGSGQPGPGELFF.